This T cell receptor (beta chain) emerged from a study of blood T cell repertoires in COVID-19. At the level of the study: PBMCs, B-cell-depleted T cells, or T cells provided the cDNA or gDNA that made up the material.

Per the authors' pipeline: Amplification from reference gene primers served as the basis for estimated nucleated cell counts. Using immunoSEQ multiplex PCR, the repertoire was profiled, and TCRdb retains in-frame clones only, with some absent. From that table come the V and J calls and clone size; the DNA was used to work out D and trimming. This table has tens of thousands of clones, around 90% appearing once. Trimming cost V 5 bases and J 2 bases, with 9 bases left between them. The CDR3 spans 12 residues. CDR1 is SQVTM and CDR2 is ANQGSEA in the germline V gene. The sequenced material came from peripheral blood. This clonotype was obtained from a man between 50 and 59 years old with active COVID-19. V gene TRBV29-1 combines with J gene TRBJ1-2; TRBD1 might be the D (5 bases). CDR3 region: CSVSTGNYGYTF. CDR3 DNA sequence: TGCAGCGTTAGTACAGGAAACTATGGCTACACCTTC.